These T cell receptor beta chains were read from a single sample in a study of cytotoxic CD8 clonotypes in ibrutinib-treated CLL. The table came from immunoSEQ multiplex PCR; TCRdb's copy has only in-frame clones and leaves some out. The repertoire has about 130,000 clones, about 79% of them found once; the top ten carry 9.5% to 15%. The material was PBMCs, obtained after 12 months of ibrutinib treatment. The receptors originated from a human donor with chronic lymphocytic leukemia. The CDR3 runs from the conserved cysteine through the conserved F or W. The D gene is left open where the match is weak. A row's size may be missing; if present it is once, few, many or a size class.

TRBV5-1,.,TRBJ1-1,TRBD1,TGCGCCAGCAGCCCCACAGGGGCCGGTCTTGAAGCTTTCTTT,CASSPTGAGLEAFF
TRBV29-1,.,TRBJ2-1,TRBD2,TGCAGCGTCCCCACAGGGCCTAGCGGGATTTCCTACAATGAGCAGTTCTTC,CSVPTGPSGISYNEQFF
TRBV5-1,.,TRBJ2-3,.,TGCGCCAGCAGCTTGGGGAGGGCCGGGAGCACAGATACGCAGTATTTT,CASSLGRAGSTDTQYF
TRBV6-5,.,TRBJ1-1,.,TGTGCCAGCAGTCCCGTCGGGAACACTGAAGCTTTCTTT,CASSPVGNTEAFF
TRBV11-2,.,TRBJ1-3,.,TGTGCCAGCAGCTTATATTCCGGGGGCCTAGCTGGAAACACCATATATTTT,CASSLYSGGLAGNTIYF
TRBV30,.,TRBJ2-3,.,TGTGCCTGGAGCTGGGAGGGGGCGGTTGGCGGTATAGGGGAGAAGTATTTT,CAWSWEGAVGGIGEKYF
TRBV6-1,.,TRBJ2-2,TRBD2,TGTGCCAGCAGTAACTTAGCGGGAGCGGACGGGGAGCTGTTTTTT,CASSNLAGADGELFF
TRBV2,.,TRBJ1-2,.,TGTGCCAGCAGTGAGAGGCGTCTACGGGATGGCTACACCTTC,CASSERRLRDGYTF
TRBV5-4,.,TRBJ2-6,.,TGTGCCAGCAGCTTGCAGCAAACCGCCTCTGGGGCCAACGTCCTGACTTTC,CASSLQQTASGANVLTF
TRBV19,.,TRBJ1-4,.,TGTGCCAGTAGTATAAGTTCGAACAATGAAAAACTGTTTTTT,CASSISSNNEKLFF
TRBV10-3,.,TRBJ2-3,.,TGTGCCAGCCGGGACTTGAACACAGATACGCAGTATTTT,CASRDLNTDTQYF
TRBV4-2,.,TRBJ2-7,TRBD2,TGTGCCAGCAGCCGAGCTAGCGGGAGCAACTACGAGCAGTACTTC,CASSRASGSNYEQYF
TRBV28,.,TRBJ2-7,.,TGTGCCAGCAGTTTCGACGCAGGGCAGGGGGGCGAGCAGTACTTC,CASSFDAGQGGEQYF
TRBV27,few,TRBJ2-7,.,TGTGCCAGCAGTTTTTCTGATACCTACGAGCAGTACTTC,CASSFSDTYEQYF
TRBV7-6,.,TRBJ2-7,TRBD1,TGTGCCAGCAGCTTGGCCCGGGACAGCGAGCAAAACTACGAGCAGTACTTC,CASSLARDSEQNYEQYF
TRBV12-5,.,TRBJ2-3,.,TGTGCTAGTGGTTTTCTCCAACTGTTGTCCCTCAAACCTACCAGCACAGATACGCAGTATTTT,CASGFLQLLSLKPTSTDTQYF
TRBV18,.,TRBJ2-2,.,TGTGCCAGCTCACCAGGGAGAGATACCGGGGAGCTGTTTTTT,CASSPGRDTGELFF
TRBV6-4,once,TRBJ2-1,TRBD2,TGTGCCAGCAGTGGACTAGCGGGAGCCTACAATGAGCAGTTCTTC,CASSGLAGAYNEQFF
TRBV5-6,.,TRBJ1-1,.,TGTGCCAGCAGCTTGTTACACAGCACTGAAGCTTTCTTT,CASSLLHSTEAFF
TRBV20-1,.,TRBJ2-1,.,TGCAGTGCGGAAGGGGATGAGCAGTTCTTC,CSAEGDEQFF
TRBV6-1,.,TRBJ2-7,.,TGTGCCAGCAGCCCGGCAAGCTCCTACGAGCAGTACTTC,CASSPASSYEQYF
TRBV4-2,.,TRBJ1-2,.,TGTGCCAGCGGAGACGGGTGGGAGTACGGCTACACCTTC,CASGDGWEYGYTF
TRBV4-1,.,TRBJ2-7,TRBD1,TGCGCCAGCAGCCCCACAGGGGAACCCTACGAGCAGTACTTC,CASSPTGEPYEQYF
TRBV30,.,TRBJ2-2,.,TGTGCCTGGAGGCCGATCTGGACCAAGGGTACCACCGGGGAGCTGTTTTTT,CAWRPIWTKGTTGELFF
TRBV4-3,once,TRBJ2-1,TRBD2,TGCGCCAGCAGCCAAGACCCCATAGCGGGAGCCAACAATGAGCAGTTCTTC,CASSQDPIAGANNEQFF
TRBV27,few,TRBJ2-7,TRBD2,TGTGCCAGCAGTCATAGCGGGAGAGTGTACGAGCAGTACTTC,CASSHSGRVYEQYF
TRBV29-1,few,TRBJ1-2,.,TGCAGCGTTGAAGGGTCGGTTCCCTATGGCTACACCTTC,CSVEGSVPYGYTF
TRBV4-1,.,TRBJ2-1,TRBD1,TGCGCCAGCAGCCAAGCCGACAGGGGCCGAGCATACGAGCAGTTCTTC,CASSQADRGRAYEQFF
TRBV6-5,few,TRBJ2-7,.,TGTGCCAGCAGGGGGGCGGGAGCCCACTCCTACGAGCAGTACTTC,CASRGAGAHSYEQYF
TRBV6-1,.,TRBJ2-6,.,TGTGCCAGCAGTGAATTACCGATCTCTGGGGCCAACGTCCTGACTTTC,CASSELPISGANVLTF
TRBV7-2,.,TRBJ1-1,.,TGTGCCAGCAGCTTAGTTTATGGGACTGAAGCTTTCTTT,CASSLVYGTEAFF
TRBV2,.,TRBJ2-7,TRBD1,TGTGCCAGCAGCGGACAGGGGCAGTCCGAGCAGTACTTC,CASSGQGQSEQYF